This T cell receptor (beta chain) was sequenced during a study of T-cell reconstitution after alpha-beta-depleted transplantation in children (dated by TCRdb to 2016 to 2017). For the study in its entirety: The study quantitatively tracked T-cell immune reconstitution after TCRalphabeta/CD19-depleted allogeneic hematopoietic cell transplantation in children using TCR repertoire profiling.

Its CDR3 holds 16 amino acids, cysteine through phenylalanine. The sequence is cut down to CDR3 DNA, 48 bases in frame from base 1. CDR1 SGHVS and CDR2 FQNEAQ are derived from the germline V gene. Trimming at the junction amounts to 1 base on V and 8 bases on J, and the germline ends lie 17 bases apart. Libraries were prepared through PCR. Sequencing relied on an Illumina HiSeq 2500. To normalize quantification of the TCRbeta repertoire, the TCR libraries were built with molecular barcoding that relied on unique molecular identifiers. The raw public reads went through TCRdb reprocessing: fastp at Q25, MiXCR clone calling, in-frame beta chains kept. Entries are consolidated by CDR3 protein sequence, retaining the most common genes and DNA. The table for this sample lists some 240,000 distinct CDR3 sequences; approximately 9.9% of them were counted only once. The top ten clonotypes cover around 5.1% of the sample.

This clonotype has at least ten counts. This receptor's antigen is unknown. Per-base quality was not reported, and no clone a single base away is much larger than it. This TCR was recovered from a human donor who donated a stem cell graft to a child with SCID. The V gene is TRBV7-8 and the J gene is TRBJ2-2, with TRBD1 as a weak D call on 6 bases. This specimen consisted of PBMCs from the stem cell graft donor, obtained from the stem cell graft. CDR3 reads: CASSLVRLAGQGELFF. The DNA sequence is as follows: TGTGCCAGCAGCTTAGTTCGGCTAGCTGGACAGGGGGAGCTGTTTTTT.